The T cell receptor beta chain under discussion was sequenced for a study of blood T cell repertoires in COVID-19. Study context: Acute and convalescent COVID-19 samples came from the United States, Italy and Spain. In each case, the material was cDNA or gDNA derived from T cells, B-cell-depleted T cells, or PBMCs.

Source study methods: The authors estimated nucleated cell counts from reference gene primer amplification. Method: immunoSEQ multiplex PCR; TCRdb's copy keeps in-frame clones and lacks some. V, J and clone size were drawn from that table, and D and trimming were deduced from the DNA. The sample consists of 90,000 to 150,000 clones, less than 80% of them appearing once. This CDR3 spans 16 amino acids. The V segment lost 1 base and the J segment 7 bases; nucleotides outside the gene matches: 8. Germline V gene data show CDR1 as SGHNT and CDR2 as YYREEE (reference sequence). In this sample, this clone turned up once.

The sample was peripheral blood. The gene calls are TRBV5-4 and TRBJ2-7; 13 bases fit TRBD2. The receptor was derived from a man over 45 with acute or convalescent COVID-19. Here the CDR3 reads CASSLRTSGSIQEQYF. CDR3 in DNA: TGTGCCAGCAGCTTGAGGACTAGCGGGAGTATTCAGGAGCAGTACTTC.